The T cell receptor (beta chain) under discussion was sequenced for a study of blood T cell repertoires in COVID-19 (dated by TCRdb to 2020 to 2022). Regarding the complete study: Collaborator samples came from the United States, Italy and Spain and covered acute and convalescent phases of COVID-19. The samples were drawn from the first 160 participants of the ongoing ImmuneRACE study and from over a thousand subjects provided by 6 global collaborators. Deeply sampled blood TCRbeta repertoires from subjects exposed to, actively infected with, or recovered from COVID-19 were included in the dataset. The material from the prospective study consisted of cDNA or gDNA derived from T cells, B-cell-depleted T cells, or PBMCs. A freely available public database, intended as a resource for researchers studying the immune response to SARS-CoV-2, is where the repertoires were released. A de-identified subject ID, COVID-19 status, age in years and sex were almost always included in the sample metadata. HLA class I and class II types, where available, came from metadata supplied by the sample provider rather than from assay-based typing.

In Seattle, one collaborating source enrolled patients while the infection was active and tracked those patients longitudinally over the course of disease. The collaborating institutions used their own protocols to collect whole blood in K2EDTA tubes. For TCRbeta analysis, collaborators shipped samples as frozen whole blood, isolated PBMCs, or DNA extracted from either of those sample types. Points the paper makes about the study in general: The quantity of clinical and demographic metadata differed by source and by participant and was supplied without curation.

The immunoSEQ Assay, a bias-controlled multiplex PCR, was used to amplify TCRbeta CDR3 regions from genomic DNA. For the original study's pipeline: Within the assay, amplification of reference gene primers was used to estimate how many nucleated cells each sample contained. To quantify the absolute abundance of each unique TCRbeta CDR3 rearrangement, sequence reads were collapsed and filtered. For each sample, productive Simpson clonality was calculated as the square root of Simpson's diversity index across productive rearrangements. TCRdb stores this immuneACCESS table with in-frame sequences only. Part of the clones is absent; in the studies checked, under half of the shortfall reflects unresolved V genes, and no reason is known for the rest. V and J calls and clone size are given by that table; D and trimming were obtained from the DNA. The sample includes 250,000 or so clones, with around 88% observed a single time. The ten most abundant clones make up approximately 6% of the sample.

A note on this clone: Its target antigen remains unknown. No base qualities exist here, and no much larger clone lies one base off it.

Spanning cysteine to phenylalanine, the CDR3 consists of 14 amino acids. Only the CDR3 portion is preserved as DNA: 42 bases, with reading frame beginning at the first base. From V the trimming removes 5 bases and from J it removes 4 bases, while the gene matches leave 3 bases of the junction unaccounted for. CDR1 and CDR2, looked up from the germline V gene, are ENHRY and SYGVKD. Sample: peripheral blood. The receptor comes from a woman aged 30 to 39 with COVID-19, enrolled during active disease. Recombination connected TRBV10-3 to TRBJ2-1; TRBD2 fits 9 bases in the junction. This receptor carries the CDR3 CAISPSGTYNEQFF. The nucleotides read TGTGCCATCAGTCCTAGCGGGACGTACAATGAGCAGTTCTTC.